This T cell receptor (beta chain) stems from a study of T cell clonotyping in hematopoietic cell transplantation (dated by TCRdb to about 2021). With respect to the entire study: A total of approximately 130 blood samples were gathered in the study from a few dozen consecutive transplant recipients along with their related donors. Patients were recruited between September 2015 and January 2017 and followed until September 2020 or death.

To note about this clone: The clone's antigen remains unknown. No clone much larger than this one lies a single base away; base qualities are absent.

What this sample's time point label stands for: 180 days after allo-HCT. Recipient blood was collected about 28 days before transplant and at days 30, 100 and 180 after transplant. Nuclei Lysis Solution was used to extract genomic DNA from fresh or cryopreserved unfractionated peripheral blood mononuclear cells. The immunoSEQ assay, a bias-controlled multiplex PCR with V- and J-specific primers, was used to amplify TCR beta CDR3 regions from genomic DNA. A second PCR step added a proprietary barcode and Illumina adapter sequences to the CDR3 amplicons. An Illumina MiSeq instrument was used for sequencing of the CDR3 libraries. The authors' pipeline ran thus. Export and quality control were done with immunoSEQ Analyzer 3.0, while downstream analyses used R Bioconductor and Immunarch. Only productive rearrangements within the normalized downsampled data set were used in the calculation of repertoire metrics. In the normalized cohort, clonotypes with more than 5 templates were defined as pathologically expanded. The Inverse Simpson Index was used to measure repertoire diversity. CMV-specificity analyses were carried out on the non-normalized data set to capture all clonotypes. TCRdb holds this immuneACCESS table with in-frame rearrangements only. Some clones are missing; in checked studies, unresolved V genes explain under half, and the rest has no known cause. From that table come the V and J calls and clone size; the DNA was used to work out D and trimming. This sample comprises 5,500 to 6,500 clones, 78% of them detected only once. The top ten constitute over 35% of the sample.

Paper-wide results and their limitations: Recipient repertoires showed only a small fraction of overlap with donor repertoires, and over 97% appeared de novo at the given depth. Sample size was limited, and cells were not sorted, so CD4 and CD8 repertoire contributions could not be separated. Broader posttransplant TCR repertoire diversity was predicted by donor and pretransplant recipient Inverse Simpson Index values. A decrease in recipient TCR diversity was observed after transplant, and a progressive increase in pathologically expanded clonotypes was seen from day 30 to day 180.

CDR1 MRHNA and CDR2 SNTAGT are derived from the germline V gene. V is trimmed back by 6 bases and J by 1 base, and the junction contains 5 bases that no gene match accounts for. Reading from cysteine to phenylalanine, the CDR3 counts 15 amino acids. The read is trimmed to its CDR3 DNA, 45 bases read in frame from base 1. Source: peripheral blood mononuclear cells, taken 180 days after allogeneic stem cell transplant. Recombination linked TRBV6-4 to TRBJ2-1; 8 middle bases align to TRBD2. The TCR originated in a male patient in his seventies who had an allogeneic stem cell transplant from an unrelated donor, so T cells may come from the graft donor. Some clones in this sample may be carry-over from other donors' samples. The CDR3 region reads CASSLTSGSYNEQFF. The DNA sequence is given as TGTGCCAGCAGCCTAACTAGCGGATCCTACAATGAGCAGTTCTTC.